This entry is about one T cell receptor (beta chain). This clone occurred a few times. Its recognized antigen is unknown. The input lacks base qualities; no much larger clone sits a single base away. This sample is drawn from a study of CD4 T cells in relation to SARS-CoV-2 and coronaviruses (dated by TCRdb to about 2021). Background on the whole study: In the ViraFEST assay, PBMCs were cultured with antigen for about 11 days, after which TCR beta CDR3s were sequenced to identify clonal expansions specific to the antigen. Among the roughly 12 convalescent patients, 8 males and 4 females were included, and two of the subjects were Hispanic. Across all 12 patients in the convalescent cohort, the median age was roughly 40 years, with a range of roughly 20 to 80 years. For other donors in the study, expansion assays were sequenced with a different, Illumina-based TCR-beta assay. At the level of individual TCR clonotypes, the study evaluated whether memory CD4+ T cells crossreact between the spike proteins of SARS-CoV-2 and those of common cold coronaviruses. Patient-derived lymphoblastoid cell lines were used to map the HLA restriction of shared crossreactive spike epitopes. Samples from a few pre-COVID donors and the naive versus memory experiments were sequenced with the Adaptive Biotechnologies TCR-sequencing kit; other data were Illumina-based.

To separate naive from memory CD4+ T cells, cryopreserved PBMCs first underwent CD4 enrichment and then EasySep naive CD4+ T cell enrichment. Sorted naive or memory CD4+ T cells (approximately 10^5) were grown at a 1:1 ratio with T cell-depleted PBMCs and CEF peptides for 10 days. Triplicate replicate wells were generally used for each peptide culture condition. Ficoll-Paque PLUS gradient centrifugation was used to isolate PBMCs from leukapheresis product or whole blood. PBMCs were either cryopreserved at -140 degrees C or used fresh in the expansion assay. The QIAamp Micro DNA Kit was used to extract genomic DNA from the CD4+ T cells. From the cysteine up to the phenylalanine, the CDR3 has a length of 13 residues. Left in the record is the CDR3 DNA by itself, 39 bases read in frame from the first base. The germline ends are 12 bases apart after V is trimmed by 6 bases and J by 6 bases. CDR1 and CDR2 are drawn from the germline V gene: SNHLY, FYNNEI.

DNA from CEF-cultured naive and memory CD4+ T cells underwent immunoSEQ TCR-beta sequencing at survey level. For the original study's pipeline: Preprocessing removed nonproductive sequences and CDR3s not starting with C, not ending with F or W, or shorter than 7 amino acids. Antigen-specific clonotypes were called with the MANAFEST web app, based on expansion relative to reference and other culture wells. A clone counted as positive if significantly expanded in 2 of 3 replicate wells versus the reference culture at FDR below 0.05. Positive clones also required significant expansion versus all other tandem wells and an odds ratio above 5. Cultured and uncultured naive and memory CD4+ repertoires were searched for CDR3s previously identified as spike- and CEF-reactive. CDR3 homology was measured as pairwise Levenshtein distance, computed with the stringdist R package after trimming three terminal residues from each end. TCRdb obtained this table from immuneACCESS and retained in-frame rearrangements with V and J assigned. These tables miss some clones; where compared with another copy, unresolved V genes account for less than half of the shortfall, and the remainder is unexplained. The D gene and trimming were derived from the DNA, and the V and J assignments and clone size from that table. Across this sample there are about 36,000 clones, with over 65% seen only once. About 2.5% of the sample is held by the ten biggest clonotypes.

General conclusions and limits of the study: Naive versus memory sequencing indicated that memory recall responses, rather than primary responses primed during culture, are detected by the assay. No donor contributed both pre-pandemic and post-infection samples, which limited tracing the source of pre-existing responses. In around three fifths of donors, memory CD4+ clonotypes turned up that crossrecognized SARS-CoV-2 and at least one common cold coronavirus spike. Crossreactive clones showed significantly weaker SARS-CoV-2-driven expansion than monoreactive clones, consistent with antigenic imprinting. The study was constrained by small numbers of patients and of tested TCRs. Since the crossreactivity analysis centred on spike protein, crossreactivity against other viral proteins was not assessed.

This receptor chain uses TRBV2 and TRBJ2-1; 5 matching bases give a weak D call of TRBD2. Sequenced input: memory CD4+ T cells from PBMCs, cultured in vitro. The cell subset or site label, as the study defines it: memory (non-naive) CD4+ T cells. This TCR was sampled from an adult with COVID-19. The nucleotide sequence is TGTGCCAGCAGCCCTAATAGCGCCAATGAGCAGTTCTTC. It encodes CASSPNSANEQFF.